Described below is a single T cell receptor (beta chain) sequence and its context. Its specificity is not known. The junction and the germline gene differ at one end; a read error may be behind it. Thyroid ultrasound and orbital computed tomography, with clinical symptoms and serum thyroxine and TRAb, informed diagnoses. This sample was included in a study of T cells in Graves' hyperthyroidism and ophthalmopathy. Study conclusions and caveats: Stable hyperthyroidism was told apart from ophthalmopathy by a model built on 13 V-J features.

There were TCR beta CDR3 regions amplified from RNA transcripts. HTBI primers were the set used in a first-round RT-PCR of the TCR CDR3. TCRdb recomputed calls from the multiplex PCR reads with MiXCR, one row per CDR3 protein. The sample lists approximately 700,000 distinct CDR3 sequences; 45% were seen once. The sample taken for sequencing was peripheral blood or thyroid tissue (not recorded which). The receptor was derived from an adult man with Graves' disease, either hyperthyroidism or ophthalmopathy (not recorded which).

This chain's CDR3 is CASRLGNTIYF. DNA for the CDR3: TGTGCCAGCAGATTAGGAAACACCATATATTTT. The chain has TRBV12-3 or TRBV12-4 and TRBJ1-3; unclear D gene. The CDR3 is 11 amino acids.